These 24 T cell receptor beta chains share one sample of origin, sequenced in a study of blood T cell repertoires in COVID-19. Clones were read by immunoSEQ multiplex PCR, and TCRdb kept only the in-frame ones, dropping some. The sample includes 70,000 to 90,000 clones, around 76% of them seen just once. The material sequenced was peripheral blood. The receptors here all came from a human donor in a cohort sampled during active COVID-19.

This clone turned up a few times. The rearrangement uses TRBV7-9 and TRBJ1-2; D is possibly TRBD1 (5 bases). Germline V gene data show CDR1 as SEHNR and CDR2 as FQNEAQ (reference sequence). Trimming took 3 bases from V and 0 from J, leaving 14 bases between them. The CDR3 is made up of 16 amino acids. The CDR3 sequence: CASSFFQGGTNYGYTF. CDR3 coding DNA: TGTGCCAGCAGCTTCTTCCAGGGAGGAACTAACTATGGCTACACCTTC.

The J gene is TRBJ2-7, the V gene TRBV5-4, with D uncertain. Germline-derived CDR1 and CDR2 are SGHNT and YYREEE (reference sequence). This CDR3 is built from 14 residues. Trimming pared 0 bases from V and 2 bases from J, leaving 9 bases between. DNA for the CDR3: TGTGCCAGCAGCTTGGGCGGATCGCCCTACGAGCAGTACGTC. This sequence encodes CASSLGGSPYEQYV.

J is TRBJ1-6 and V is TRBV5-1; TRBD1 might be the D (5 bases). Trimming pared 2 bases from V and 4 bases from J, leaving 7 bases between. Germline V gives CDR1 SGHRS, CDR2 YFSETQ. The CDR3 extends over 14 amino acids. The CDR3: CASSFRDYNSPLHF. CDR3 in DNA: TGCGCCAGCAGCTTCAGGGATTATAATTCACCCCTCCACTTT.

This clone came up once. The rearrangement links TRBV7-6 to TRBJ1-6; D is unclear. The germline CDR1 and CDR2 sequences are SGHVS and FNYEAQ. The CDR3 totals 16 residues. V shed 5 bases and J shed 0 bases, with 11 bases lying between them. CDR3 region: CASSLGMGSYNSPLHF. CDR3 DNA sequence: TGTGCCAGCAGCCTCGGGATGGGCTCCTATAATTCACCCCTCCACTTT.

This clone occurred once. The chain couples TRBV30 to TRBJ1-1; no clear D. Germline values: CDR1 GTSNPN, CDR2 SVGIG (reference sequence). V dropped 0 bases and J dropped 6 bases, with 8 bases sitting between them. The CDR3 contains 12 residues. CDR3 in amino acids: CAWSVLSAEAFF. Here the CDR3 DNA reads TGTGCCTGGAGTGTACTCTCGGCTGAAGCTTTCTTT. The whole variable domain, remainder taken from reference TRBV30 and TRBJ1-1, is SQTIHQWPATLVQPVGSPLSLECTVEGTSNPNLYWYRQAAGRGLQLLFYSVGIGQISSEVPQNLSASRPQDRQFILSSKKLLLSDSGFYLCAWSVLSAEAFFGQGTRLTVV.

A note on this clone: The sample carries other DNA sequences with the same CDR3. This CDR3 reads CASSVGQQETQYF. The CDR3 nucleotides are TGTGCCAGCAGCGTAGGGCAGCAAGAGACCCAGTACTTC. The chain joins TRBV9 to TRBJ2-5; D unclear. The CDR3 has 13 residues. Germline CDR1 and CDR2: SGDLS and YYNGEE. The V and J ends lost 0 bases and 2 bases respectively, with 5 bases between them.

The chain has TRBV9 and TRBJ2-2; D is perhaps TRBD1 (6 bases). Trimming left V 3 bases short and J 0 bases short, with 9 bases between. Germline V gives CDR1 SGDLS, CDR2 YYNGEE. CDR3 size: 15 residues. This chain's CDR3 is CASSGQASNTGELFF. The CDR3 region has the DNA TGTGCCAGCAGCGGACAGGCTTCGAACACCGGGGAGCTGTTTTTT. Combining the CDR3 with reference TRBV9 and TRBJ2-2 gives the whole variable domain DSGVTQTPKHLITATGQRVTLRCSPRSGDLSVYWYQQSLDQGLQFLIQYYNGEERAKGNILERFSAQQFPDLHSELNLSSLELGDSALYFCASSGQASNTGELFFGEGSRLTVL.

The chain joins TRBV12-3 or TRBV12-4 to TRBJ1-3; D gene uncertain. Trimming shortened V by 6 bases and J by 4 bases, and 7 bases separated the two germline ends. The CDR3 is 12 amino acids. CDR3 loop: CASSLYGNTIYF. The CDR3 bases are TGTGCCAGCAGCCTCTACGGAAACACCATATATTTT.

The CDR3 coding sequence is TGTGCCAGCAGCCCACGGACAGGGGTATATGGCTACACCTTC. It translates to CASSPRTGVYGYTF. V usage is TRBV7-2 and J usage is TRBJ1-2, with 9 bases that match TRBD1. The V and J ends lost 5 bases and 5 bases, in that order; junction bases with no gene match: 6. The length of the CDR3 is 14 residues. CDR1 is SGHTA and CDR2 is FQGNSA in the germline V gene.

This sequence joins TRBV15 and TRBJ1-2; TRBD1 aligns across 10 bases. Trimming took 3 bases from V and 3 from J; bases not matched to a gene: 13. This CDR3 has 18 amino acids. The germline CDR1 and CDR2 sequences are LNHNV and YYDKDF (reference sequence). The CDR3 sequence: CATSSHGQGGGIYYGYTF. In DNA form, the CDR3 reads TGTGCCACCAGCAGCCATGGACAGGGGGGCGGAATTTACTATGGCTACACCTTC. The variable domain in full, with the rest retrieved from reference TRBV15 and TRBJ1-2, is DAMVIQNPRYQVTQFGKPVTLSCSQTLNHNVMYWYQQKSSQAPKLLFHYYDKDFNNEADTPDNFQSRRPNTSFCFLDIRSPGLGDTAMYLCATSSHGQGGGIYYGYTFGSGTRLTVV.

The chain employs TRBV4-3 and TRBJ2-1; 13 nucleotides align to TRBD2. J lost 9 bases, V lost 2 bases, and 4 bases had no gene match. Germline CDR1 reads LGHNA; CDR2 reads YSLEER. There are 15 residues in the CDR3. DNA of the CDR3: TGCGCCAGCAGCCAACCTGGGACTAGCGGGGTTGAGCAGTTCTTC. This codes for CASSQPGTSGVEQFF.

This clone was seen more than once but under ten times. The chain employs TRBV6-2 or TRBV6-3 and TRBJ1-5; tentatively, D is TRBD1 (5 bases). This CDR3 region has 17 residues. Germline assignment: CDR1 MNHEY and CDR2 SVGEGT. V lost 0 bases and J 5 bases, leaving 17 bases between the germline ends. CDR3 bases: TGTGCCAGCAGTTACTCGATCGTCCAAGCCAGGGATCAGCCCCAGCATTTT. The encoded protein is CASSYSIVQARDQPQHF.

A note on this clone: Different DNA sequences within this sample yield the same CDR3. The chain carries TRBV4-3 and TRBJ2-3, with 8 bases matching TRBD2. The V gene's germline CDR1 is LGHNA and CDR2 YSLEER. Trimming took 1 base from V and 3 from J; bases not matched to a gene: 3. The CDR3 totals 15 residues. The CDR3 loop reads CASSQAGGPTDTQYF. As DNA, the CDR3 is TGCGCCAGCAGCCAAGCGGGAGGGCCAACAGATACGCAGTATTTT.

This chain joins TRBV5-4 and TRBJ2-3, with TRBD2 matching 8 bases. The CDR3 consists of 15 residues. The germline V gene has CDR1 SGHNT and CDR2 YYREEE (reference sequence). The ends lost 4 bases at V and 1 base at J; junction bases unmatched: 5. The CDR3 bases are TGTGCCAGCAGCGCTCAGACTAGCGGCACAGATACGCAGTATTTT. Its translation: CASSAQTSGTDTQYF.

This chain uses TRBV6-1 with TRBJ1-3; D not resolved. V lost 3 bases and J 4 bases, leaving 10 bases between the germline ends. The CDR3 extends over 14 amino acids. From germline, CDR1 is MNHNS and CDR2 SASEGT. The CDR3 DNA sequence: TGTGCCAGCAGTGAGTTCCCGGGAGGAAACACCATATATTTT. The encoded protein is CASSEFPGGNTIYF.

The V gene is TRBV3-1 (or the pseudogene TRBV3-2), the J gene TRBJ2-7; TRBD2 aligns across 12 bases. The CDR3 is made up of 15 amino acids. The germline gives CDR1 LGHDT, CDR2 YNNKEL (reference sequence). With V trimmed by 3 bases and J by 2 bases, 2 bases remained unmatched. The CDR3 nucleotides are TGTGCCAGCAGCCAGACTAGCGGGGGCCCCTACGAGCAGTACTTC. It is translated as CASSQTSGGPYEQYF.

CDR3: CASSPPTTVNTGELFF. In nucleotides, the CDR3 is TGTGCCAGCTCACCACCGACGACAGTGAACACCGGGGAGCTGTTTTTT. J is TRBJ2-2 and V is TRBV18; D might be TRBD1 (5 bases). Germline V gene lookup returns CDR1 KGHSH and CDR2 LQKENI. Trimming took off 0 bases at V and 1 base at J, with 9 bases between the two ends. The CDR3 is 16 amino acids.

The genes are TRBV27 and TRBJ2-5; 9 nucleotides agree with TRBD1. V lost 4 bases, J lost 1 base, and 4 bases stayed unmatched. The CDR3 consists of 15 residues. CDR1 is MNHEY, CDR2 SMNVEV, per germline (reference sequence). CDR3 sequence: CASSSRDRAQETQYF. CDR3 nucleotides: TGTGCCAGCAGTTCGAGGGACAGGGCCCAAGAGACCCAGTACTTC.

The rearrangement links TRBV6-5 to TRBJ2-7, with D possibly matching TRBD1 (5 bases). The CDR3 runs to 15 residues. With 5 bases removed from V and 6 bases from J, the gap between germline ends came to 20 bases. Germline V gene lookup returns CDR1 MNHEY and CDR2 SVGAGI. CDR3 coding DNA: TGTGCCAGCAGTCCCCTAGTGGGCCCAAGGGGCGAGCAGTACGTC. This sequence encodes CASSPLVGPRGEQYV.

This chain connects TRBV11-2 to TRBJ1-2; 12 bases agree with TRBD1. Germline values: CDR1 SGHAT, CDR2 FQNNGV. The J segment lost 5 bases and the V segment lost 1 base, leaving 5 bases of the junction unmatched. The CDR3 is 16 amino acids. DNA of the CDR3: TGTGCCAGCAGCTTAGTGTCGGGACAGGGGGCATATGGCTACACCTTC. It encodes CASSLVSGQGAYGYTF.

The chain is built from TRBV18 and TRBJ2-1, with 10 nucleotides matching TRBD1. This CDR3 is built from 16 residues. The germline V gene has CDR1 KGHSH and CDR2 LQKENI. Unmatched junction bases numbered 2, after V lost 2 bases and J lost 1 base. The CDR3 loop reads CASSPMGQGSYNEQFF. Here the CDR3 DNA reads TGTGCCAGCTCACCAATGGGACAGGGGTCCTACAATGAGCAGTTCTTC. The variable domain in full, with the rest retrieved from reference TRBV18 and TRBJ2-1, is NAGVMQNPRHLVRRRGQEARLRCSPMKGHSHVYWYRQLPEEGLKFMVYLQKENIIDESGMPKERFSAEFPKEGPSILRIQQVVRGDSAAYFCASSPMGQGSYNEQFFGPGTRLTVL.

The chain is built from TRBV30 and TRBJ1-6, with D possibly TRBD1 on 5 matching bases. The CDR3 is 15 residues long. CDR1 is GTSNPN and CDR2 is SVGIG in the germline V gene (reference sequence). Trimming stripped 3 bases from V and 9 bases from J, with 18 bases between. The CDR3 DNA sequence: TGTGCCTGGAGCCCAGGGAAACTAACCCTTTCACCCCTCCACTTT. This sequence encodes CAWSPGKLTLSPLHF.

This chain connects TRBV9 to TRBJ2-1; no reliable D call. The germline V gene encodes CDR1 SGDLS and CDR2 YYNGEE. The CDR3 has 14 residues. The V and J ends lost 4 bases and 0 bases respectively, with 8 bases between them. The CDR3 DNA sequence: TGTGCCAGCAGCCCCCTTAGCTCCTACAATGAGCAGTTCTTC. Its protein product is CASSPLSSYNEQFF.

The chain carries TRBV29-1 and TRBJ1-1; D is ambiguous. Germline loops: CDR1 SQVTM, CDR2 ANQGSEA. This CDR3 is built from 13 residues. The V end was cut by 4 bases, the J end by 2 bases, with 11 bases between. In nucleotides, the CDR3 is TGCAGCGTTGCCCCCGGAGTAAACACTGAAGCTTTCTTT. Amino acids: CSVAPGVNTEAFF.